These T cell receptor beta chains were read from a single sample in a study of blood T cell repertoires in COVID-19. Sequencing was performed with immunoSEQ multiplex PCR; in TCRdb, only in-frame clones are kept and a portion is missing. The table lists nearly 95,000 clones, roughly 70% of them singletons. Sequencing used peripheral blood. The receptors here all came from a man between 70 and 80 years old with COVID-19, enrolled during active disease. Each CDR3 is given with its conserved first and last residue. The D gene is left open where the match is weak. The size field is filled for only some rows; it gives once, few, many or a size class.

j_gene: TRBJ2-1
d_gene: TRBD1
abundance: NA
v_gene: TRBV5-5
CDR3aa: CASSPDRGFLYNEQFF
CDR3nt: TGTGCCAGCAGCCCGGACAGGGGATTTCTCTACAATGAGCAGTTCTTC

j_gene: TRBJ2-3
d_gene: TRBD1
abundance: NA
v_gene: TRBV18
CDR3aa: CASSGQGETDTQYF
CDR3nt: TGTGCCAGCTCGGGACAGGGGGAAACGGATACGCAGTATTTT

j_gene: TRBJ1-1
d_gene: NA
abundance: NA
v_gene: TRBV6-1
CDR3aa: CASREQMTAMNTEAFF
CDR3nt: TGTGCCAGCAGGGAACAAATGACAGCCATGAACACTGAAGCTTTCTTT

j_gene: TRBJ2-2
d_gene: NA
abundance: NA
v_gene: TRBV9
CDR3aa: CASSVPSTGELFF
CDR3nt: TGTGCCAGCAGCGTACCGAGCACCGGGGAGCTGTTTTTT

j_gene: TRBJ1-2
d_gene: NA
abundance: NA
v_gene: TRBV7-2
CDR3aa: CASSLGATNYGYTF
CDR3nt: TGTGCCAGCAGCTTAGGGGCAACTAACTATGGCTACACCTTC

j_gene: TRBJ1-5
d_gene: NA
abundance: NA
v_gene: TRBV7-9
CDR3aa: CASSSTPRGRVNQPQHF
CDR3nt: TGTGCCAGCAGCTCCACCCCGAGGGGGAGGGTCAATCAGCCCCAGCATTTT

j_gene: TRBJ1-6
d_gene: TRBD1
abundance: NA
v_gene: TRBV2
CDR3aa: CASSAGGSLNSPLHF
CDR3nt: TGTGCCAGCAGTGCAGGGGGCTCATTGAATTCACCCCTCCACTTT

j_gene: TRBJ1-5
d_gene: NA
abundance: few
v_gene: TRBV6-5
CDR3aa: CASSYSRSSGQPQHF
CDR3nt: TGTGCCAGCAGTTACTCGCGATCGAGTGGTCAGCCCCAGCATTTT

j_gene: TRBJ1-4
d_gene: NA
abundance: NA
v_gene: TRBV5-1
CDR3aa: CASSLRQVATNEKLFF
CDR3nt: TGCGCCAGCAGCTTGCGACAAGTTGCAACTAATGAAAAACTGTTTTTT

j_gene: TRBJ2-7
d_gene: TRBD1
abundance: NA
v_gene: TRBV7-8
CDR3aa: CASSPGTVYEQYF
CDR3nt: TGTGCCAGCAGCCCGGGGACAGTTTACGAGCAGTACTTC

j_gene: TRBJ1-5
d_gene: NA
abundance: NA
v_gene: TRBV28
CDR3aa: CASSRPGRVNQPQHF
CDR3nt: TGTGCCAGCAGCCGCCCCGGCAGGGTCAATCAGCCCCAGCATTTT

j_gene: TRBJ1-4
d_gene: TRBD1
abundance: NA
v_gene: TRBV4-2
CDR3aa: CASSQRLFPGTGEGKLFF
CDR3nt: TGTGCCAGCAGCCAACGACTATTCCCCGGGACAGGGGAGGGAAAACTGTTTTTT

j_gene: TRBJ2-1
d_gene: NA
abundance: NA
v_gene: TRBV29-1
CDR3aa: CSVELGPFMNEQFF
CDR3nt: TGCAGCGTTGAACTTGGCCCGTTTATGAATGAGCAGTTCTTC

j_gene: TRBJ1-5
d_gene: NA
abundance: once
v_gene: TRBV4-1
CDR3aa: CASSQDPKGTGSQHF
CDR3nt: TGCGCCAGCAGCCAAGATCCTAAGGGAACAGGCTCTCAGCATTTT

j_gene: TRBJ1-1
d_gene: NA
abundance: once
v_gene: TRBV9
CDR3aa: CASSPAGSLVTEAFF
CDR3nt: TGTGCCAGCAGCCCGGCGGGCTCTTTAGTGACTGAAGCTTTCTTT

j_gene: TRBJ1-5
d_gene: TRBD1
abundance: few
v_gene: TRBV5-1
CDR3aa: CASSLAGTEYQPQHF
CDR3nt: TGCGCCAGCAGCTTGGCCGGGACAGAATATCAGCCCCAGCATTTT

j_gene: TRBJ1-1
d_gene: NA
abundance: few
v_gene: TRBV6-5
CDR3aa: CASSRAGRTEAFF
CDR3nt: TGTGCCAGCAGTCGCGCGGGACGTACTGAAGCTTTCTTT

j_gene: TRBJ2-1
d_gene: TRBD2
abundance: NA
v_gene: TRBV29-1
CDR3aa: CSAPGLGYNEQFF
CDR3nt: TGCAGCGCACCGGGACTAGGATACAATGAGCAGTTCTTC

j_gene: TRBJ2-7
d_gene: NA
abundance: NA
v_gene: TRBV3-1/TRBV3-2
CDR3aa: CASSPTVIPTYEQYF
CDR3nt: TGTGCCAGCAGCCCTACTGTTATCCCAACCTACGAGCAGTACTTC

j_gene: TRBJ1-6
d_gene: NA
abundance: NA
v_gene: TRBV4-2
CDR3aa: CASSQDAAVYNSPLHF
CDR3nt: TGTGCCAGCAGCCAAGATGCGGCAGTCTATAATTCACCCCTCCACTTT

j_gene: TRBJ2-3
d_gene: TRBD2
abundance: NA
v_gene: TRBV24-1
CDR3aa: CATATSGSTDTQYF
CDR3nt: TGTGCCACCGCGACTAGCGGGAGCACAGATACGCAGTATTTT

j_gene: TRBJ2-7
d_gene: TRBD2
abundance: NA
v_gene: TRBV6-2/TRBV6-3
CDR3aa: CASSAASGRYLYEQYF
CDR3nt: TGTGCCAGCAGTGCAGCTAGCGGGAGGTACCTGTACGAGCAGTACTTC

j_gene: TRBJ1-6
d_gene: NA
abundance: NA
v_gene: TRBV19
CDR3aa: CASTGVTNSPLHF
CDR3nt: TGTGCCAGTACGGGGGTGACGAACTCACCCCTCCACTTT

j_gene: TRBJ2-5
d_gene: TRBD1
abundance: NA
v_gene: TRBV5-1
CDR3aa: CASSIGQGEETQYF
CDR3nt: TGCGCCAGCAGCATAGGACAGGGGGAAGAGACCCAGTACTTC

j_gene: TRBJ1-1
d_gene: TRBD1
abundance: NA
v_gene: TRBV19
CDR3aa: CASSIKDRGPFF
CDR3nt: TGTGCCAGTAGTATAAAGGACAGGGGCCCTTTCTTT

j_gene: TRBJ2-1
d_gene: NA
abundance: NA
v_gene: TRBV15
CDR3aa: CATSRVRDEQFF
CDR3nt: TGTGCCACCAGCAGAGTTCGAGATGAGCAGTTCTTC

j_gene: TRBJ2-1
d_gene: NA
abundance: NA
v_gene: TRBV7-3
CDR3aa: CASSLVQSYNEQFF
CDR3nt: TGTGCCAGCAGCTTAGTTCAATCCTACAATGAGCAGTTCTTC

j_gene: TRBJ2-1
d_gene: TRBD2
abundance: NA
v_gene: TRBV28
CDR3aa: CASSTPGGGRNEQFF
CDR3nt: TGTGCCAGCAGTACCCCGGGAGGAGGGCGCAATGAGCAGTTCTTC

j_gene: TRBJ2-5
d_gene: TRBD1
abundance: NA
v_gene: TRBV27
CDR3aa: CASSPRPPGQGATQYF
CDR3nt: TGTGCCAGCAGTCCGAGACCCCCGGGACAGGGGGCAACCCAGTACTTC

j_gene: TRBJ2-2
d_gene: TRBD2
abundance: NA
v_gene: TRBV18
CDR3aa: CASSGLAVMNTGELFF
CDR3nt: TGTGCCAGCTCGGGACTAGCGGTAATGAACACCGGGGAGCTGTTTTTT

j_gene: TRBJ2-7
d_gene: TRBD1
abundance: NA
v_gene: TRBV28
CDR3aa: CASKGGTGAYEQYF
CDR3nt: TGTGCCAGCAAAGGGGGGACAGGTGCCTACGAGCAGTACTTC

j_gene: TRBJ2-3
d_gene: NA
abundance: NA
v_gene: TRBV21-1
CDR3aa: CASSNSDGETQYF
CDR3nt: TGTGCCAGCAGCAATTCGGACGGGGAGACGCAGTATTTT

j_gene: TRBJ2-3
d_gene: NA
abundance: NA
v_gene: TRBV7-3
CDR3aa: CASSLTVIPGADTQYF
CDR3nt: TGTGCCAGCAGCTTAACGGTCATCCCAGGGGCAGATACGCAGTATTTT

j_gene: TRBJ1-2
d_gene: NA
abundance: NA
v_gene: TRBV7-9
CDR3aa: CASSSQQGNYGYTF
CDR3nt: TGTGCCAGCAGCTCTCAGCAGGGTAACTATGGCTACACCTTC

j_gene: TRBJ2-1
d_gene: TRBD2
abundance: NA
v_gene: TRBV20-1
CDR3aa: CSASQPGLADNEQFF
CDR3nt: TGCAGTGCTAGTCAACCGGGACTAGCGGACAATGAGCAGTTCTTC

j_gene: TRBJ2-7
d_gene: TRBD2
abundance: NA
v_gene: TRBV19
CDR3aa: CASSTGGTKVSYEQYF
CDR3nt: TGTGCCAGTAGTACAGGCGGGACTAAAGTCTCCTACGAGCAGTACTTC

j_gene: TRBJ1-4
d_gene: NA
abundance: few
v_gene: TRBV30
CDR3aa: CAWSVGGREKLFF
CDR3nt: TGTGCCTGGAGTGTAGGAGGAAGGGAAAAACTGTTTTTT

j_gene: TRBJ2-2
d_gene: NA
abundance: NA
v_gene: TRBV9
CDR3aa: CASSPGSGDTGELFF
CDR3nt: TGTGCCAGCAGTCCCGGGTCCGGTGACACCGGGGAGCTGTTTTTT

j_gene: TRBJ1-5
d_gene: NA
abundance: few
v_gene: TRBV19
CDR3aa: CASSIGTGNQPQHF
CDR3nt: TGTGCCAGTAGTATAGGGACAGGCAATCAGCCCCAGCATTTT

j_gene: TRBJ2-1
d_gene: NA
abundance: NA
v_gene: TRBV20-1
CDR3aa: CSAPLRREQFF
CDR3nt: TGCAGTGCTCCCCTGAGGCGGGAGCAGTTCTTC

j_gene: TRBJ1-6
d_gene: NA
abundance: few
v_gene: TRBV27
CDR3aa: CASSPTGTYNSPLHF
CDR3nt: TGTGCCAGCAGTCCAACAGGAACCTATAATTCACCCCTCCACTTT

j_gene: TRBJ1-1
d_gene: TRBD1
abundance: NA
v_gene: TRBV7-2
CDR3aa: CASSLAGRGGMVEAFF
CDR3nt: TGTGCCAGCAGCTTAGCGGGGAGAGGGGGCATGGTCGAAGCTTTCTTT

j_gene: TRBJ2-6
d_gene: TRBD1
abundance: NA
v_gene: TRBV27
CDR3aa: CASSSAPPGQGASGANVLTF
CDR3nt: TGTGCCAGCAGTTCCGCACCCCCGGGACAGGGGGCTTCGGGGGCCAACGTCCTGACTTTC

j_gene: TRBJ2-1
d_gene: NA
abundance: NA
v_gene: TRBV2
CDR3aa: CASGGHESYNEQFF
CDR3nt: TGTGCCAGCGGGGGACACGAGTCCTACAATGAGCAGTTCTTC

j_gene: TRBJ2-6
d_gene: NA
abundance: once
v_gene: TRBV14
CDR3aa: CASSQSVGTNSGANVLTF
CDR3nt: TGTGCCAGCAGCCAGAGTGTGGGCACCAATTCTGGGGCCAACGTCCTGACTTTC

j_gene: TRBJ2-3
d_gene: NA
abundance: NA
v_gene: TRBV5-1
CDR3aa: CASSLIGRGRKTDTQYF
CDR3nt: TGCGCCAGCAGCTTAATCGGGAGAGGTAGGAAGACAGATACGCAGTATTTT

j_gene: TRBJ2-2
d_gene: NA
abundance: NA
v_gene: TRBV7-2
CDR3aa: CASSPDSSATGELFF
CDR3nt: TGTGCCAGCAGTCCGGACTCCTCGGCCACCGGGGAGCTGTTTTTT

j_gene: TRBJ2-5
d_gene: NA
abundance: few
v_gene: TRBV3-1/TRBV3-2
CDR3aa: CASSPRVAAPYQETQYF
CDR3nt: TGTGCCAGCAGCCCGCGCGTAGCGGCCCCGTACCAAGAGACCCAGTACTTC